The rows below give T cell receptor beta chains drawn from one sample of a study of shared T cell receptors in the human thymus. TCRdb's table, derived via immunoSEQ multiplex PCR, lists solely in-frame clones and lacks some. The sample yields about 660,000 clones, roughly 86% seen once. These data also formed part of another study, on human thymus T cells.

Specimen: thymocytes. The receptor set was obtained from a boy under two years old with a congenital heart defect. Both conserved end residues are part of each CDR3. D genes are given only for firm matches. Size is omitted from some rows. Given values are once, few, many or a class for expanded clones.

cdr3_nt: TGTGCCAGCAGCTCTCACAAGCGGGGAGTGGGGGGCTACACCTTC
cdr3_aa: CASSSHKRGVGGYTF
j_call: TRBJ1-2
d_call: -
clone_size: -
v_call: TRBV7-4

cdr3_nt: TGCGCCAGCAGCCAAGAATCTGCAGGGGCGAAGGGCAATCAGCCCCAGCATTTT
cdr3_aa: CASSQESAGAKGNQPQHF
j_call: TRBJ1-5
d_call: -
clone_size: -
v_call: TRBV4-1

cdr3_nt: TGTGCCAGCAGCTCGGCGACTAGCTTCAGAGATACGCAGTATTTT
cdr3_aa: CASSSATSFRDTQYF
j_call: TRBJ2-3
d_call: TRBD2
clone_size: few
v_call: TRBV5-4

cdr3_nt: TGCAGCGTTGAATCAAGACAGGCCCTAGAAGCGGACCTCCAAGAGACCCAGTACTTC
cdr3_aa: CSVESRQALEADLQETQYF
j_call: TRBJ2-5
d_call: -
clone_size: -
v_call: TRBV29-1

cdr3_nt: TGTGCCAGTAGTACTCGACTAGCACCAGAGCAGTTCTTC
cdr3_aa: CASSTRLAPEQFF
j_call: TRBJ2-1
d_call: TRBD2
clone_size: -
v_call: TRBV19

cdr3_nt: TGTGCCAGCAGCCCCCTCGGTAGCGGCGGCACAGATACGCAGTATTTT
cdr3_aa: CASSPLGSGGTDTQYF
j_call: TRBJ2-3
d_call: -
clone_size: -
v_call: TRBV7-9

cdr3_nt: TGTGCCAGCAGCCGACAGGGCCGAGAGACCCAGTACTTC
cdr3_aa: CASSRQGRETQYF
j_call: TRBJ2-5
d_call: TRBD1
clone_size: -
v_call: TRBV7-9

cdr3_nt: TGTGCTAGTGGTTCACAACCACAGGGGTATGGCTACACCTTC
cdr3_aa: CASGSQPQGYGYTF
j_call: TRBJ1-2
d_call: TRBD1
clone_size: -
v_call: TRBV12-5

cdr3_nt: TGTGCCAGCAGCCGGTATCGGGAGAGGAACGAGCAGTACTTC
cdr3_aa: CASSRYRERNEQYF
j_call: TRBJ2-7
d_call: -
clone_size: -
v_call: TRBV28

cdr3_nt: TGTGCCAGCAGTTTGAGACACCCTGGAAACACCATATATTTT
cdr3_aa: CASSLRHPGNTIYF
j_call: TRBJ1-3
d_call: -
clone_size: -
v_call: TRBV6-5

cdr3_nt: TGCGCCAGCAGCCTCGACGCTCCTCCGGGACAGCCGCTTACTCCAAACTATGGCTACACCTTC
cdr3_aa: CASSLDAPPGQPLTPNYGYTF
j_call: TRBJ1-2
d_call: TRBD1
clone_size: few
v_call: TRBV4-3

cdr3_nt: TGTGCCAGTGGACTCCCAACAAACAATGAGCAGTTCTTC
cdr3_aa: CASGLPTNNEQFF
j_call: TRBJ2-1
d_call: -
clone_size: -
v_call: TRBV28

cdr3_nt: TGTGCCAGCAGCGTAGTTCGAGGGCCGAACACCGGGGAGCTGTTTTTT
cdr3_aa: CASSVVRGPNTGELFF
j_call: TRBJ2-2
d_call: -
clone_size: -
v_call: TRBV9

cdr3_nt: TGTGCCAGCAGTTGGACAGGGCGGGCTTTCTTT
cdr3_aa: CASSWTGRAFF
j_call: TRBJ1-1
d_call: TRBD1
clone_size: few
v_call: TRBV5-8

cdr3_nt: TGTGCCAGCAGCCGCCCGGGACAGTTCAACACCGGGGAGCTGTTTTTT
cdr3_aa: CASSRPGQFNTGELFF
j_call: TRBJ2-2
d_call: TRBD1
clone_size: -
v_call: TRBV7-2

cdr3_nt: TGTGCCACCCATTATGGAGGACCCGGGACTAGCGGTTACAATGAGCAGTTCTTC
cdr3_aa: CATHYGGPGTSGYNEQFF
j_call: TRBJ2-1
d_call: TRBD2
clone_size: -
v_call: TRBV27

cdr3_nt: TGTGCCAGCAGCCCCACTAGCGGGGGGCTACGCACAGATACGCAGTATTTT
cdr3_aa: CASSPTSGGLRTDTQYF
j_call: TRBJ2-3
d_call: TRBD2
clone_size: -
v_call: TRBV7-3

cdr3_nt: TGCGCCAGCGCCCCTGCCCCGGACAATGAGCAGTTCTTC
cdr3_aa: CASAPAPDNEQFF
j_call: TRBJ2-1
d_call: -
clone_size: -
v_call: TRBV5-1

cdr3_nt: TGTGCCAGCAGCGTAGATGAGGGTACGGACACTGAAGCTTTCTTT
cdr3_aa: CASSVDEGTDTEAFF
j_call: TRBJ1-1
d_call: -
clone_size: -
v_call: TRBV9

cdr3_nt: TGTGCCAGCAGCCCCAGACAGCCTAGCGGAAACACCGGGGAGCTGTTTTTT
cdr3_aa: CASSPRQPSGNTGELFF
j_call: TRBJ2-2
d_call: TRBD2
clone_size: -
v_call: TRBV14

cdr3_nt: TGTGCCAGCAACATCCCGGGGCGGGGGCACTATGGCTACACCTTC
cdr3_aa: CASNIPGRGHYGYTF
j_call: TRBJ1-2
d_call: -
clone_size: -
v_call: TRBV28

cdr3_nt: TGTGCCAGCAGTTCGACAGGGCCCTACGAGCAGTACTTC
cdr3_aa: CASSSTGPYEQYF
j_call: TRBJ2-7
d_call: TRBD1
clone_size: -
v_call: TRBV27

cdr3_nt: TGTGCCTGGAAAGAAGACAGAGCAGCTTTCTTT
cdr3_aa: CAWKEDRAAFF
j_call: TRBJ1-1
d_call: -
clone_size: -
v_call: TRBV30

cdr3_nt: TGTGCCAGCACTCCGAGGACAGCTTATAATTCACCCCTCCACTTT
cdr3_aa: CASTPRTAYNSPLHF
j_call: TRBJ1-6
d_call: -
clone_size: -
v_call: TRBV28

cdr3_nt: TGTGCCAGCAGGCCGTGGGGACTGGACACTGAAGCTTTCTTT
cdr3_aa: CASRPWGLDTEAFF
j_call: TRBJ1-1
d_call: -
clone_size: once
v_call: TRBV2

cdr3_nt: TGTGCCAGCCCGGGGGGGCCGGTAGATACGCAGTATTTT
cdr3_aa: CASPGGPVDTQYF
j_call: TRBJ2-3
d_call: TRBD2
clone_size: once
v_call: TRBV27

cdr3_nt: TGTGCCAGTAGTGCTAGCGGAATGGGAGGGAGGGTAGAGACCCAGTACTTC
cdr3_aa: CASSASGMGGRVETQYF
j_call: TRBJ2-5
d_call: TRBD2
clone_size: once
v_call: TRBV19

cdr3_nt: TGTGCCAGCAGCTTAGACTTTCGACTAGCGGAAATCCCTAGCACAGATACGCAGTATTTT
cdr3_aa: CASSLDFRLAEIPSTDTQYF
j_call: TRBJ2-3
d_call: TRBD2
clone_size: -
v_call: TRBV11-2